This is a list of T cell receptor beta chains from one sample in a study of blood T cell repertoires in COVID-19. The repertoire was sequenced with immunoSEQ multiplex PCR; TCRdb's copy has only in-frame clones and lacks some. The repertoire holds 150,000 to 200,000 clones, with around 87% as singletons. The sample was peripheral blood. These receptor sequences come from a young man with active or convalescent COVID-19. Each CDR3 is given with its conserved first and last residue. Fields, in order: D gene, clone size, V gene, J gene, CDR3 DNA, CDR3 protein. A D gene is named only where the DNA matches it firmly. Clone size is not always given. Where it is, it says once, few, many or a class for expanded clones.

-	-	TRBV19	TRBJ1-1	TGTGCCAGTAGTATTACACAGGTTTTCAAGGCGAACACTGAAGCTTTCTTT	CASSITQVFKANTEAFF
TRBD1	-	TRBV28	TRBJ2-5	TGTGCCAGCGCCCGACAGGGGCTTGGAGAGACCCAGTACTTC	CASARQGLGETQYF
TRBD1	-	TRBV5-4	TRBJ2-7	TGTGCCAGCAGCAAGGACAGGGTATCCTACGAGCAGTACTTC	CASSKDRVSYEQYF
-	-	TRBV7-2	TRBJ1-3	TGTGCCAGCAGCTTAGTGACGGACCTTGGGGCGAGCACCATATATTTT	CASSLVTDLGASTIYF
-	-	TRBV5-6	TRBJ1-6	TGTGCCAGCAGCCCGACAGGAGCTTCAAGGAGCTCCTATAATTCACCCCTCCACTTT	CASSPTGASRSSYNSPLHF
TRBD2	-	TRBV10-3	TRBJ2-2	TGTGCCATCAGTGATCCCGTGACTAGCGAGGACACCGGGGAGCTGTTTTTT	CAISDPVTSEDTGELFF
TRBD1	few	TRBV2	TRBJ2-5	TGTGCCAGCAGTGAGGGGACAGGGAAGATAGAGACCCAGTACTTC	CASSEGTGKIETQYF
-	-	TRBV6-2/TRBV6-3	TRBJ1-1	TGTGCCAGCAGTTACGGCCAGGTGAACACTGAAGCTTTCTTT	CASSYGQVNTEAFF
TRBD1	-	TRBV6-5	TRBJ1-2	TGTGCCAGCATAGACAGGGGGCTTATCCCTGGCTACACCTTC	CASIDRGLIPGYTF
-	-	TRBV11-2	TRBJ1-1	TGTGCCAGCAGCTTAAACTCGAGAACTGAAGCTTTCTTT	CASSLNSRTEAFF
TRBD1	-	TRBV5-4	TRBJ1-6	TGTGCCAGCAGCTTGGGGACAGGGAACCTGGTTTCTTCACCCCTCCACTTT	CASSLGTGNLVSSPLHF
TRBD2	-	TRBV9	TRBJ2-7	TGTGCCAGCAGCGTAGGTAATAGCGGGACCTACGAGCAGTACTTC	CASSVGNSGTYEQYF
-	-	TRBV6-5	TRBJ2-5	TGTGCCAGCAGTTACTCATACAGACAAGAGACCCAGTACTTC	CASSYSYRQETQYF
TRBD1	once	TRBV19	TRBJ2-3	TGTGCCACCAAAAAACAGGGGGATGTGGGTAGGCAGTATTTT	CATKKQGDVGRQYF
-	-	TRBV3-1/TRBV3-2	TRBJ2-3	TGTGCCAGCAGCCTTAGACTAGAGTCAGATACGCAGTATTTT	CASSLRLESDTQYF
TRBD1	-	TRBV7-8	TRBJ2-7	TGTGCCAGCAGCGAGGGGACAGGGATTGAGCAGTACTTC	CASSEGTGIEQYF
TRBD2	-	TRBV27	TRBJ2-7	TGTGCCAGCAGTTTACAGGCTAGCGGGAGCTCCTACGAGCAGTACTTC	CASSLQASGSSYEQYF
-	-	TRBV11-2	TRBJ2-1	TGTGCCAGCAGCTTAGTTGGTCTAGAGACCTACAATGAGCAGTTCTTC	CASSLVGLETYNEQFF
TRBD1	-	TRBV29-1	TRBJ2-5	TGCAGCGCCGAGGTAGGACAGGGGAAACAGTACTTC	CSAEVGQGKQYF
TRBD1	-	TRBV6-2/TRBV6-3	TRBJ1-2	TGTGCCAGCAGTTACCAACTGACAGGGACCGGTGGTGGCTACACCTTC	CASSYQLTGTGGGYTF
TRBD1	-	TRBV5-1	TRBJ1-3	TGCGCCAGCAGCTTGGCCGGGACAGATGGAAACACCATATATTTT	CASSLAGTDGNTIYF
-	-	TRBV6-4	TRBJ1-6	TGTGCCAGCAGGCTAGACGCGATCGGTTATAGTTCACCCCTCCACTTT	CASRLDAIGYSSPLHF
TRBD1	-	TRBV11-2	TRBJ1-1	TGTGCCAGCAGCTCAGCCGAGGCGACAGGGGAAGCTTTCTTT	CASSSAEATGEAFF
-	-	TRBV7-9	TRBJ2-1	TGTGCCAGCAGCTTAGTACCCCAGGAAAGAAATGAGCAGTTCTTC	CASSLVPQERNEQFF
TRBD1	-	TRBV7-6	TRBJ1-1	TGTGCCAGCAGCCTCGGGTACAGGGGAAAGACTGAAGCTTTCTTT	CASSLGYRGKTEAFF
-	few	TRBV5-1	TRBJ1-3	TGCGCCAGCAGCTTGGACTACCCGCGAAACACCATATATTTT	CASSLDYPRNTIYF
-	once	TRBV21-1	TRBJ2-3	TGTGCCAGCAGCAATCCGGGAACCAGTAGGGCGACCACAGATACGCAGTATTTT	CASSNPGTSRATTDTQYF
-	once	TRBV29-1	TRBJ1-2	TGCAGCGTTGTAAGCGGGACCAGTAGCTACACCTTC	CSVVSGTSSYTF
-	-	TRBV11-3	TRBJ1-5	TGTGCCAGCAGCTTAGATGGGAGCCGATATAGCAATCAGCCCCAGCATTTT	CASSLDGSRYSNQPQHF
-	-	TRBV6-2/TRBV6-3	TRBJ2-1	TGTGCCAGCAGTTACCGAGAGGGTGAGCAGTTCTTC	CASSYREGEQFF
-	-	TRBV5-1	TRBJ1-5	TGCGCCAGCAGCCCTTGGGGAGGGAGCAATCAGCCCCAGCATTTT	CASSPWGGSNQPQHF
TRBD1	-	TRBV12-5	TRBJ1-4	TGTGCTAGTGGTTGGGACAGGGGTGAAAAACTGTTTTTT	CASGWDRGEKLFF
TRBD2	once	TRBV19	TRBJ2-3	TGTGCCAGTAGTATAGTGGGACTAGCGGGGGCAGCAGGTCCAGATACGCAGTATTTT	CASSIVGLAGAAGPDTQYF
-	-	TRBV2	TRBJ2-3	TGTGCCAGCATGGAGACTAGCACAGATACGCAGTATTTT	CASMETSTDTQYF
TRBD1	once	TRBV9	TRBJ1-6	TGTGCCAGCAGCGTAGCGGGACAGGGGCAGGGGTCACCCCTCCACTTT	CASSVAGQGQGSPLHF
-	-	TRBV7-2	TRBJ2-7	TGTGCCAGCAGCTCCCAAGGCGGGGCCTACGAGCAGTACTTC	CASSSQGGAYEQYF
TRBD1	-	TRBV19	TRBJ1-2	TGTGCCAGTAGTATTCTGGGACAGGGCCATGGCTACACCTTC	CASSILGQGHGYTF
TRBD1	-	TRBV12-3/TRBV12-4	TRBJ2-2	TGTGCCAGCAGTAAACAGGGGCGGGAGCTGTTTTTT	CASSKQGRELFF
TRBD1	-	TRBV10-3	TRBJ1-2	TGTGCCATCAGTGATCCGGGACAGCCGGTTTATGGCTACACCTTC	CAISDPGQPVYGYTF
TRBD1	-	TRBV7-2	TRBJ1-2	TGTGCCAGCAGCTTAGTAGGGGGCGCTGAGCGTGGCTACACCTTC	CASSLVGGAERGYTF
-	-	TRBV7-8	TRBJ2-1	TGTGCCAGCAGCGACTTGAACTCCTACAATGAGCAGTTCTTC	CASSDLNSYNEQFF
-	few	TRBV11-2	TRBJ1-1	TGTGCCAGCAGCCTCGGAGGGGAGGACACTGAAGCTTTCTTT	CASSLGGEDTEAFF
-	-	TRBV5-6	TRBJ1-4	TGTGCCAGCAGCTTGGGCAGGGGCGAAAAACTGTTTTTT	CASSLGRGEKLFF